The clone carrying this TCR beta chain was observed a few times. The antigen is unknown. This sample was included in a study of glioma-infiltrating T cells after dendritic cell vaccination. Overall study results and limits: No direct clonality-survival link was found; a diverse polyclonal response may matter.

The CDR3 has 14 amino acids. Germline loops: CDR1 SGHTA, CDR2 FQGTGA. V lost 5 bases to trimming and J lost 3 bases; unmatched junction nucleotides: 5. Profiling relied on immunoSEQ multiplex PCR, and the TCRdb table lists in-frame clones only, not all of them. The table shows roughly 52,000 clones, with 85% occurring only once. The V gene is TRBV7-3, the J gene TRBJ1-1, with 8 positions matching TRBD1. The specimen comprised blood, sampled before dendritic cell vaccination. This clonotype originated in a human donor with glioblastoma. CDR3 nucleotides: TGTGCCAGCAGCGGACAGGGCGTGGACACTGAAGCTTTCTTT. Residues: CASSGQGVDTEAFF.